This TCR beta chain comes out of a study of cytomegalovirus exposure and HLA in healthy donors. Study outcomes and limitations: Later work associated more than 15,000 TCR beta sequences with HLA alleles at 0.05 false discovery rate. Per a later analysis, HLA-associated TCR beta chains showed more clonal expansion than other, equally common TCR beta chains.

PCR used 60 Vbeta primers and 13 Jbeta primers. The data were produced by immunoSEQ multiplex PCR, yet TCRdb's version contains in-frame clones alone and is incomplete. The sample holds more than 110,000 clones; about 70% are singletons and the top ten take about 3.9%. This clone appeared a few times. The target antigen is unknown. From germline, CDR1 is MNHNY and CDR2 SVGAGI (reference sequence). V lost 1 base, J lost 6 bases, and 12 bases lay in between. The CDR3 runs to 14 residues. The receptor comes from a man younger than 35 in good health and CMV-seronegative. The sample taken for sequencing was PBMCs. This chain joins TRBV6-6 and TRBJ1-2; tentative D call: TRBD1 (6 bases). The CDR3 DNA reads as TGTGCCAGCAGTTACTGGAAGGGGGTCGATGGCTACACCTTC. This translates into CASSYWKGVDGYTF.